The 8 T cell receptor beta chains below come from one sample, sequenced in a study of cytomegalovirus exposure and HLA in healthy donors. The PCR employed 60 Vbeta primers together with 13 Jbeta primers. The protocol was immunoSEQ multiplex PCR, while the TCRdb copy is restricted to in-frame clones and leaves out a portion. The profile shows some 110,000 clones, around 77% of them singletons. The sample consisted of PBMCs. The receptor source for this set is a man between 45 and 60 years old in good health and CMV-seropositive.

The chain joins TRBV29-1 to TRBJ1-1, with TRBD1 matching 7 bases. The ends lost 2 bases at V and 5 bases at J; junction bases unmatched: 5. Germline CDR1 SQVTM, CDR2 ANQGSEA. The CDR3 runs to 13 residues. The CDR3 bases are TGCAGCGTTGAATCGCCAGGGGGAACTGAAGCTTTCTTT. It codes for CSVESPGGTEAFF.

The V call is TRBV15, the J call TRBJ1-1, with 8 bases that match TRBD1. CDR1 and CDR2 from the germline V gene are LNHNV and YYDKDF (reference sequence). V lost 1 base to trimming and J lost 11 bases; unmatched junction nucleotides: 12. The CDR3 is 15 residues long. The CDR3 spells CATSRVGTGGPLAFF. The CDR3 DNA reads TGTGCCACCAGCAGAGTGGGGACAGGAGGACCCCTGGCTTTCTTT.

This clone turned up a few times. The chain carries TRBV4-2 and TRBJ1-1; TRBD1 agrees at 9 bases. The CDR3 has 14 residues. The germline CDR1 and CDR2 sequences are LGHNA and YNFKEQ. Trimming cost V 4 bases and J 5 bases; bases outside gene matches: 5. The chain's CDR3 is CASSPGQGDTEAFF. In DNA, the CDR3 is TGTGCCAGCAGCCCGGGACAGGGTGATACTGAAGCTTTCTTT.

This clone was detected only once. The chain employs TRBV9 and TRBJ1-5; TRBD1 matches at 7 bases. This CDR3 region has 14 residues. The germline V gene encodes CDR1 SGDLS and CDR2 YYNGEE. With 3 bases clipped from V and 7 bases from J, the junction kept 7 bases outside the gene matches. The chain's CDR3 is CASSATGVSQPQHF. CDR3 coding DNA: TGTGCCAGCAGCGCTACAGGGGTAAGCCAGCCCCAGCATTTT.

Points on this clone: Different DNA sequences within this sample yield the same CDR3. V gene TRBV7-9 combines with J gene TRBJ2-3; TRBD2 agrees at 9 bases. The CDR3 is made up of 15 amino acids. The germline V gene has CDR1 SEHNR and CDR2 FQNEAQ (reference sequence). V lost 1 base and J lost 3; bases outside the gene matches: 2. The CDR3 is CASSLVLAGTDTQYF. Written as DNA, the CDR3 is TGTGCCAGCAGCTTAGTTCTAGCGGGAACAGATACGCAGTATTTT.

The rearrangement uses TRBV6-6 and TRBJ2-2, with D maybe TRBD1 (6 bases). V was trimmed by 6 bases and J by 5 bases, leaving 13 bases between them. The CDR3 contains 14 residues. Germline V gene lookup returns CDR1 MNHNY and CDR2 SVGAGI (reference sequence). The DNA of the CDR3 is TGTGCCAGCAGACTGACAGGCACGACCGGGGAGCTGTTTTTT. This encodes CASRLTGTTGELFF.

The CDR3 DNA sequence: TGTGCCAGTAGTATGGGGACAGGGGATTTCTACGAGCAGTACTTC. Protein: CASSMGTGDFYEQYF. The chain carries TRBV19 and TRBJ2-7, with 10 bases matching TRBD1. CDR3 length equals 15 residues. Per germline, CDR1 LNHDA and CDR2 SQIVND (reference sequence). Trimming took 3 bases from V and 3 from J; bases not matched to a gene: 5.

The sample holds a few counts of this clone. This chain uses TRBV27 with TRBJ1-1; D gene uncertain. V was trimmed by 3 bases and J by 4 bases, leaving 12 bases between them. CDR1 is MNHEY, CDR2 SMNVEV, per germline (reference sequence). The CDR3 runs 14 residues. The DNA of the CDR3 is TGTGCCAGCAGTTTTCGGGATTGGGGCACTGAAGCTTTCTTT. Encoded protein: CASSFRDWGTEAFF.